Listed below are T cell receptor beta chains from one sample, sequenced in a study of blood T cell repertoires in COVID-19. Using immunoSEQ multiplex PCR, the repertoire was profiled, and TCRdb retains in-frame clones only, with some absent. Of around 280,000 clones listed, roughly 86% are singletons. Source material: peripheral blood. The receptors were gathered from a woman in her twenties or thirties who had recovered from COVID-19. Both conserved end residues are part of each CDR3. The D gene is left open where the match is weak. Only some rows state a clone size, as once, few, many or a class for expanded clones.

J gene | D gene | V gene | clone size | CDR3 protein | CDR3 DNA
TRBJ2-4 | . | TRBV2 | . | CASKGPAGDIQYF | TGTGCCAGCAAAGGACCTGCCGGGGACATTCAGTACTTC
TRBJ1-1 | . | TRBV13 | . | CASSSLPEAFF | TGTGCCAGCAGTTCACTACCTGAAGCTTTCTTT
TRBJ2-1 | . | TRBV5-6 | once | CASSLRRSGVTSYNEQFF | TGTGCCAGCAGCTTGAGGCGTAGCGGTGTCACTTCCTACAATGAGCAGTTCTTC
TRBJ1-2 | . | TRBV4-1 | . | CASSQDGQGRVLYGYTF | TGCGCCAGCAGCCAAGATGGCCAGGGGAGGGTTCTATATGGCTACACCTTC
TRBJ1-2 | . | TRBV7-2 | . | CASSWTGTNYGYTF | TGTGCCAGCAGCTGGACTGGGACTAACTATGGCTACACCTTC
TRBJ2-2 | . | TRBV19 | . | CATGQGGTGELFF | TGTGCCACAGGACAGGGAGGGACCGGGGAGCTGTTTTTT
TRBJ2-2 | TRBD1 | TRBV28 | . | CASSTGGDGTGELFF | TGTGCCAGCAGTACAGGGGGCGATGGGACCGGGGAGCTGTTTTTT
TRBJ1-2 | TRBD1 | TRBV18 | . | CASSPGDRNYGYTF | TGTGCCAGCTCACCAGGGGACAGAAACTATGGCTACACCTTC
TRBJ2-1 | TRBD2 | TRBV7-2 | few | CASSLTSGRHNEQFF | TGTGCCAGCAGCTTAACTAGCGGGAGGCACAATGAGCAGTTCTTC
TRBJ2-5 | TRBD1 | TRBV11-2 | . | CASSIRQGRGETQYF | TGTGCCAGCAGCATAAGACAGGGTAGGGGAGAGACCCAGTACTTC
TRBJ2-7 | . | TRBV7-2 | . | CASSLDRGDEQYF | TGTGCCAGCAGCTTAGATCGGGGAGACGAGCAGTACTTC
TRBJ1-1 | . | TRBV14 | . | CASSQDDGRGARAFF | TGTGCCAGCAGCCAAGATGATGGTAGGGGCGCGAGAGCTTTCTTT
TRBJ2-2 | . | TRBV11-2 | . | CASSRRGNTGELFF | TGTGCCAGCAGCAGGAGAGGGAACACCGGGGAGCTGTTTTTT
TRBJ1-4 | TRBD1 | TRBV7-2 | . | CASRLTGDNEKLFF | TGTGCCAGCAGACTTACAGGGGACAATGAAAAACTGTTTTTT
TRBJ2-6 | TRBD1 | TRBV19 | . | CASRDREYSGANVLTF | TGTGCCAGTAGAGACAGGGAATACTCTGGGGCCAACGTCCTGACTTTC
TRBJ1-1 | TRBD1 | TRBV6-2/TRBV6-3 | . | CASSYLPGGLETEAFF | TGTGCCAGCAGTTACCTCCCAGGGGGCCTGGAAACTGAAGCTTTCTTT
TRBJ2-7 | TRBD1 | TRBV5-1 | . | CASSLGIGGFEQYF | TGCGCCAGCAGCTTGGGAATAGGGGGCTTCGAGCAGTACTTC
TRBJ2-7 | . | TRBV7-8 | . | CASSRGYGQGNEQYF | TGTGCCAGCAGCCGAGGATATGGGCAGGGGAACGAGCAGTACTTC
TRBJ1-3 | . | TRBV5-4 | . | CASSLPGTGNTIYF | TGTGCCAGCAGCCTGCCAGGGACTGGAAACACCATATATTTT
TRBJ1-6 | TRBD1 | TRBV7-8 | . | CASSLGDSNSPLHF | TGTGCCAGCAGCTTAGGGGACAGTAATTCACCCCTCCACTTT
TRBJ1-2 | . | TRBV25-1 | . | CASSSTGGPDGYTF | TGTGCCAGCAGTTCAACCGGGGGTCCGGATGGCTACACCTTC
TRBJ1-1 | . | TRBV24-1 | once | CATSDLGLPAFF | TGTGCCACCAGTGATCTGGGACTCCCGGCTTTCTTT
TRBJ1-5 | TRBD1 | TRBV18 | . | CASSHSSTGVGNQPQHF | TGTGCCAGCTCACATTCTTCGACAGGGGTTGGCAATCAGCCCCAGCATTTT
TRBJ1-6 | TRBD1 | TRBV7-9 | . | CASSLAGGGNSPLHF | TGTGCCAGCAGCTTGGCAGGGGGAGGTAATTCACCCCTCCACTTT
TRBJ2-7 | TRBD1 | TRBV15 | few | CATSWQGTAYEQYF | TGTGCCACCAGCTGGCAGGGGACAGCTTACGAGCAGTACTTC
TRBJ2-7 | . | TRBV5-1 | . | CASSFSAGFEQYF | TGCGCCAGCAGCTTCAGCGCGGGCTTCGAGCAGTACTTC
TRBJ2-1 | TRBD2 | TRBV4-1 | . | CASSHWGGSYNEQFF | TGCGCCAGCAGCCACTGGGGGGGATCCTACAATGAGCAGTTCTTC
TRBJ1-2 | TRBD1 | TRBV5-4 | . | CASSLDGTGVHGYTF | TGTGCCAGCAGCTTGGACGGGACAGGGGTCCACGGCTACACCTTC
TRBJ2-3 | . | TRBV5-6 | . | CASSLVGGRNTDTQYF | TGTGCCAGCAGCTTAGTCGGGGGACGAAACACAGATACGCAGTATTTT
TRBJ1-1 | . | TRBV5-6 | . | CASSVAWGSGAFF | TGTGCCAGCAGCGTAGCTTGGGGCTCGGGAGCTTTCTTT
TRBJ2-3 | . | TRBV7-9 | . | CASSSSGTNTDTQYF | TGTGCCAGCAGCTCGAGCGGGACAAACACAGATACGCAGTATTTT
TRBJ1-1 | . | TRBV28 | few | CATGGPSTGMSTEAFF | TGTGCCACCGGTGGCCCCTCGACAGGCATGAGCACTGAAGCTTTCTTT
TRBJ2-2 | . | TRBV5-4 | . | CASSFGGRGEGTGELFF | TGTGCCAGCAGCTTTGGGGGGAGAGGAGAAGGGACCGGGGAGCTGTTTTTT
TRBJ2-3 | TRBD2 | TRBV18 | . | CASSPVGGRAADTQYF | TGTGCCAGCTCACCAGTCGGCGGGAGGGCGGCAGATACGCAGTATTTT
TRBJ2-7 | TRBD1 | TRBV3-1/TRBV3-2 | . | CASSQTGTTSHEQYF | TGTGCCAGCAGCCAGACAGGGACAACGAGCCACGAGCAGTACTTC
TRBJ2-2 | . | TRBV11-2 | . | CASSLDVRSTNTGELFF | TGTGCCAGCAGCTTAGATGTTCGGAGCACGAACACCGGGGAGCTGTTTTTT
TRBJ2-1 | TRBD2 | TRBV10-3 | . | CASGIRPLAGFNGEQFF | TGTGCCTCAGGGATCCGTCCTCTAGCGGGATTTAACGGTGAGCAGTTCTTC
TRBJ2-7 | . | TRBV5-4 | . | CASSRPGSQPSYEQYF | TGTGCCAGCAGCCGACCCGGGTCCCAACCCTCCTACGAGCAGTACTTC
TRBJ2-4 | . | TRBV4-1 | once | CASSQTTGEADIQYF | TGCGCCAGCAGCCAAACCACAGGGGAGGCGGACATTCAGTACTTC
TRBJ2-7 | . | TRBV5-8 | . | CASSLGQAAYEQYF | TGTGCCAGCAGCTTGGGACAGGCGGCCTACGAGCAGTACTTC
TRBJ2-2 | . | TRBV9 | . | CASSVDRQEVAGELFF | TGTGCCAGCAGCGTAGATCGACAGGAGGTGGCCGGGGAGCTGTTTTTT
TRBJ1-6 | . | TRBV5-5 | . | CASSLLAQRLNSPLHF | TGTGCCAGCAGCTTACTCGCTCAGAGACTTAATTCACCCCTCCACTTT
TRBJ1-1 | . | TRBV7-9 | . | CASSLPPAEAFF | TGTGCCAGCAGCTTACCCCCGGCTGAAGCTTTCTTT
TRBJ2-1 | . | TRBV27 | . | CASSLSSYNEQFF | TGTGCCAGCAGTTTGAGCTCCTACAATGAGCAGTTCTTC
TRBJ1-2 | TRBD1 | TRBV6-5 | . | CASSPTGAFNYGYTF | TGTGCCAGCAGCCCGACAGGGGCCTTTAACTATGGCTACACCTTC
TRBJ2-5 | TRBD1 | TRBV29-1 | . | CSVGADRETQYF | TGCAGCGTTGGGGCGGACAGGGAGACCCAGTACTTC
TRBJ2-1 | . | TRBV7-2 | . | CASSLVVLRDEQFF | TGTGCCAGCAGCTTAGTGGTCTTGAGGGATGAGCAGTTCTTC
TRBJ2-5 | TRBD2 | TRBV5-1 | once | CASRPGLAVQLSGETQYF | TGCGCCAGCAGACCAGGTCTAGCGGTCCAACTTTCGGGGGAGACCCAGTACTTC
TRBJ2-3 | . | TRBV5-6 | once | CASSLELAGTTDTQYF | TGTGCCAGCAGCTTGGAGTTGGCGGGAACCACAGATACGCAGTATTTT
TRBJ1-4 | . | TRBV30 | . | CAWSGGGHQEKLFF | TGTGCCTGGAGTGGGGGAGGGCATCAAGAAAAACTGTTTTTT
TRBJ1-5 | . | TRBV19 | . | CASRKGDQPQHF | TGTGCCAGTAGAAAGGGGGATCAGCCCCAGCATTTT